These 30 T cell receptor beta chains originate from one sample sequenced in a study of T-cell reconstitution after alpha-beta-depleted transplantation in children. Researchers prepared the TCRbeta library using unique molecular identifiers, the study reports. TCRdb called the PCR reads again in MiXCR, with one record for every CDR3 protein. The repertoire holds around 450,000 distinct CDR3 sequences, about 16% seen once, with about 32% in the top ten. The material sequenced was PBMCs, mostly from graft donor cells, taken 360 days after TCRalphabeta/CD19-depleted stem cell transplant. The receptors originated from a boy younger than two who had a stem cell transplant for Wiskott-Aldrich syndrome, so the T cells may come from the graft donor.

The V call is TRBV12-3 or TRBV12-4, the J call TRBJ2-3, with D possibly TRBD2 on 6 matching bases. V was cut by 5 bases and J by 1 base, with 16 bases left in between. This CDR3 spans 16 amino acids. CDR3 coding DNA: TGTGCCAGCAGTCTTTGGCGGGGAGGAGGCACAGATACGCAGTATTTT. This translates into CASSLWRGGGTDTQYF.

This clonotype was found a few times. The gene calls are TRBV29-1 and TRBJ2-7; D might be TRBD1 (6 bases). CDR3 length: 14 amino acids. Germline V gene data show CDR1 as SQVTM and CDR2 as ANQGSEA. Trimming shortened V by 8 bases and J by 7 bases, and 24 bases separated the two germline ends. The CDR3 protein is CSPEGRDILGEQYF. The CDR3 nucleotides are TGCAGCCCCGAAGGCCGGGACATCCTGGGGGAGCAGTACTTC.

This clonotype was observed a few times. The chain links TRBV6-5 to TRBJ2-7; 13 nucleotides match TRBD2. The CDR3 spans 16 residues. Germline trimming cut 6 bases from V and 11 bases from J; bases unmatched to any gene: 16. Germline V CDR1 and CDR2: MNHEY, SVGAGI. The CDR3 loop reads CASSSTHTSGRVKEYF. The CDR3 DNA reads TGTGCCAGCAGCTCTACCCATACTAGCGGGAGGGTCAAGGAGTACTTC.

The genes are TRBV29-1 and TRBJ1-1; D perhaps matches TRBD1 (5 bases). The V and J ends lost 3 bases and 2 bases respectively, with 10 bases between them. This CDR3 region has 13 residues. Germline V gene data show CDR1 as SQVTM and CDR2 as ANQGSEA. The CDR3 DNA is TGCAGCGTTGAGAAAGGGGATAACACTGAAGCTTTCTTT. It translates to CSVEKGDNTEAFF.

There are a few counts of this clonotype. The rearrangement joins TRBV18 to TRBJ2-3; the D gene is possibly TRBD2 (6 bases). Germline CDR1 reads KGHSH; CDR2 reads LQKENI. V was pared by 2 bases and J by 6 bases, with 12 bases between. The CDR3 length is 14 residues. CDR3 sequence reads: CASSPSGSRDTQYF. CDR3 DNA: TGTGCCAGCTCACCAAGCGGGTCAAGGGATACGCAGTATTTT. Full variable domain (missing parts from reference TRBV18 and TRBJ2-3): NAGVMQNPRHLVRRRGQEARLRCSPMKGHSHVYWYRQLPEEGLKFMVYLQKENIIDESGMPKERFSAEFPKEGPSILRIQQVVRGDSAAYFCASSPSGSRDTQYFGPGTRLTVL.

The chain recombines TRBV29-1 with TRBJ2-5; D possibly corresponds to TRBD2 (6 bases). In germline, CDR1 is SQVTM, CDR2 ANQGSEA. V was cut by 4 bases and J by 4 bases, with 13 bases left in between. The CDR3 consists of 13 residues. The CDR3 loop reads CSVGPRRGETQYF. Written as DNA, the CDR3 is TGCAGCGTTGGCCCAAGGAGGGGAGAGACCCAGTACTTC.

This clonotype was seen repeatedly, ten times or more. The rearrangement joins TRBV7-8 to TRBJ2-1; 9 nucleotides line up with TRBD2. V trimming: 5 bases; J trimming: 6 bases; junction bases outside the gene matches: 8. Germline values: CDR1 SGHVS, CDR2 FQNEAQ. This CDR3 has 15 amino acids. The chain's CDR3 is CASSIAGLAINEQFF. The CDR3 nucleotides read TGTGCCAGCAGCATTGCGGGACTAGCAATCAATGAGCAGTTCTTC.

On this clonotype: At one boundary the junction diverges from the germline segment, which might be a read error. In DNA form, the CDR3 reads TGTGCCAGCAGTGTAGCGAGGACCGGGGATCTGTTTTTT. This gives the protein CASSVARTGDLFF. The chain joins TRBV2 to TRBJ2-2; a possible D gene is TRBD2 (5 bases). Per germline, CDR1 SNHLY and CDR2 FYNNEI. This CDR3 has 13 amino acids.

This clonotype was picked up many times. The chain uses TRBV5-1 and TRBJ1-1; D is ambiguous. Trimming shortened V by 4 bases and J by 1 base, and 11 bases separated the two germline ends. The CDR3 loop spans 14 amino acids. The germline V gene has CDR1 SGHRS and CDR2 YFSETQ. The CDR3 reads CASSKNSPNTEAFF. As DNA, the CDR3 is TGCGCCAGCAGCAAAAACTCACCGAACACTGAAGCTTTCTTT.

This clonotype showed up many times. This chain's CDR3 is CASSLLPGTSSLKEQFF. Written as DNA, the CDR3 is TGCGCCAGCAGCTTACTTCCCGGGACTAGTTCTCTAAAAGAGCAGTTCTTC. The rearrangement joins TRBV5-1 to TRBJ2-1, with 8 positions matching TRBD2. This CDR3 is built from 17 residues. Trimming took 2 bases from V and 10 from J; bases not matched to a gene: 17. CDR1 SGHRS and CDR2 YFSETQ come from the germline V gene.

The rearrangement uses TRBV6-2 or TRBV6-3 and TRBJ1-1; no definite D call. The V end was cut by 7 bases, the J end by 3 bases, with 18 bases between. The germline V gene encodes CDR1 MNHEY and CDR2 SVGEGT. The CDR3 is made up of 15 amino acids. Written as DNA, the CDR3 is TGTGCCAGCATCCGAGGAGACCGATTGGACACTGAAGCTTTCTTT. Its protein is CASIRGDRLDTEAFF.

This clonotype was seen only a few times. V usage is TRBV6-1 and J usage is TRBJ2-7, with 10 nucleotides matching TRBD2. CDR1 is MNHNS and CDR2 is SASEGT in the germline V gene. The CDR3 sequence is 15 residues long. With V trimmed by 7 bases and J by 6 bases, 12 bases remained unmatched. The CDR3 spells CASIGGGSGGTEQYF. Written as DNA, the CDR3 is TGTGCCAGCATCGGGGGAGGTAGCGGGGGGACCGAGCAGTACTTC.

CDR3 sequence reads: CASSSGQTSSPQHF. CDR3 bases: TGTGCCAGCAGCTCGGGACAGACATCATCGCCCCAGCATTTT. J is TRBJ1-5 and V is TRBV7-9; 7 bases match TRBD1. V lost 4 bases, J lost 9 bases, and 9 bases stayed unmatched. This CDR3 is built from 14 residues. CDR1 and CDR2 (germline): SEHNR, FQNEAQ (reference sequence).

J is TRBJ2-6 and V is TRBV3-1; D ambiguous. V lost 3 bases, J lost 4 bases, and 25 bases lay in between. Germline V lookup: CDR1 LGHDT, CDR2 YNNKEL (reference sequence). The CDR3 has 20 amino acids. The CDR3 nucleotides are TGTGCCAGCAGCCAGGGGAAAGAGAGACGATTCCCTCTGGGGGCCAACGTCCTGACTTTC. This codes for CASSQGKERRFPLGANVLTF. The full variable domain, in which reference TRBV3-1 and TRBJ2-6 provide the parts outside the CDR3, is DTAVSQTPKYLVTQMGNDKSIKCEQNLGHDTMYWYKQDSKKFLKIMFSYNNKELIINETVPNRFSPKSPDKAHLNLHINSLELGDSAVYFCASSQGKERRFPLGANVLTFGAGSRLTVL.

Only a few counts were recorded for this clonotype. The chain recombines TRBV30 with TRBJ2-1, with D hard to call. With 5 bases removed from V and 13 bases from J, the gap between germline ends came to 12 bases. Germline CDR1 reads GTSNPN; CDR2 reads SVGIG (reference sequence). The CDR3 runs 10 residues. CDR3 nucleotides: TGTGCCTGGGGCACAGTCATCCAGTTCTTC. Translating gives CAWGTVIQFF.

In this sample, this clonotype turned up a few times. The chain carries TRBV7-9 and TRBJ2-1, with D perhaps assigned TRBD1 or TRBD2 (5 bases each). Trimming took 4 bases from V and 6 from J, leaving 19 bases between them. The CDR3 is made up of 16 amino acids. Germline V gene data show CDR1 as SEHNR and CDR2 as FQNEAQ (reference sequence). The CDR3 is CASSSLGERPSNEQFF. DNA of the CDR3: TGTGCCAGCAGCTCCCTGGGGGAGAGGCCCTCCAATGAGCAGTTCTTC.

The genes are TRBV7-6 and TRBJ2-3; 11 nucleotides line up with TRBD1. Germline trimming cut 1 base from V and 2 bases from J; bases unmatched to any gene: 8. This CDR3 is built from 18 residues. Germline CDR1 and CDR2: SGHVS and FNYEAQ. The CDR3 nucleotides read TGTGCCAGCAGCTTAGTGCGGACAGGGGGCCGGCACACAGATACGCAGTATTTT. Protein: CASSLVRTGGRHTDTQYF.

The rearrangement uses TRBV10-3 and TRBJ2-3; 7 bases are a match to TRBD2. Germline V CDR1 and CDR2: ENHRY, SYGVKD. The CDR3 is 14 residues long. V lost 5 bases, J lost 1 base, and 3 bases stayed unmatched. CDR3 nucleotides: TGTGCCATCAGTTCTCTAGCGGGCACAGATACGCAGTATTTT. Amino acid sequence: CAISSLAGTDTQYF.

In its sample, this clonotype was seen a few times. The gene calls are TRBV27 and TRBJ2-1, with D possibly matching TRBD1 (6 bases). The CDR3 length is 17 residues. Germline V gives CDR1 MNHEY, CDR2 SMNVEV (reference sequence). V was trimmed by 6 bases and J by 5 bases, leaving 23 bases between them. The DNA for the CDR3 is TGTGCCAGCAGATCCTGGACTGCAGGGGAAAATGACAATGAGCAGTTCTTC. This translates into CASRSWTAGENDNEQFF.

This clonotype was seen only a few times. This chain connects TRBV12-3 or TRBV12-4 to TRBJ2-3; D is possibly TRBD1 or TRBD2 (6 bases each). The V gene lost 5 bases and the J gene lost 0 bases, with 15 bases spanning the gap. The CDR3 length is 16 residues. CDR3 DNA sequence: TGTGCCAGCAGTCCCCTTGTGGGGGGCAGCACAGATACGCAGTATTTT. Protein: CASSPLVGGSTDTQYF.

This clonotype was counted many times. The gene calls are TRBV5-1 and TRBJ2-5; D is undetermined. Trimming took 0 bases from V and 1 from J, leaving 7 bases between them. This CDR3 is 14 amino acids long. Germline lookup yields CDR1 SGHRS and CDR2 YFSETQ. DNA for the CDR3: TGCGCCAGCAGCTTGGAGGGCTTCCAAGAGACCCAGTACTTC. Amino acid sequence: CASSLEGFQETQYF. The complete variable domain, with remaining parts taken from reference TRBV5-1 and TRBJ2-5, reads KAGVTQTPRYLIKTRGQQVTLSCSPISGHRSVSWYQQTPGQGLQFLFEYFSETQRNKGNFPGRFSGRQFSNSRSEMNVSTLELGDSALYLCASSLEGFQETQYFGPGTRLLVL.

This clonotype was counted ten times or more. This rearrangement joins TRBV12-3 or TRBV12-4 to TRBJ2-7, with 11 bases that match TRBD2. Unmatched junction bases numbered 8, after V lost 4 bases and J lost 3 bases. This CDR3 region has 16 residues. CDR3 in DNA: TGTGCCAGCAGTTCTTACTCGACTAGCGGGATCTACGAGCAGTACTTC. Protein: CASSSYSTSGIYEQYF.

This clonotype occurred many times. The V gene is TRBV5-1, the J gene TRBJ2-7; 9 bases are a match to TRBD1. This CDR3 region has 16 residues. Germline-derived CDR1 and CDR2 are SGHRS and YFSETQ. The J segment lost 0 bases and the V segment lost 4 bases, leaving 8 bases of the junction unmatched. DNA for the CDR3: TGCGCCAGCAGCCCGTATCCGGGACAGGGCTCCTACGAGCAGTACTTC. Residues: CASSPYPGQGSYEQYF.

The sample holds a few counts of this clonotype. Here the CDR3 DNA reads TGTGCCAGCAGCTTATCTACCGGGACTAGCGGGATCGGTGAGCAGTTCTTC. Translating gives CASSLSTGTSGIGEQFF. This chain uses TRBV7-7 with TRBJ2-1, with 13 bases identical to TRBD2. CDR1 SSHAT and CDR2 FNYEAQ come from the germline V gene (reference sequence). The CDR3 covers 17 residues. V was clipped by 2 bases and J by 9 bases; unmatched bases: 10.

V is TRBV20-1 and J is TRBJ2-3, with D possibly being TRBD2 (7 bases). The V gene's germline CDR1 is DFQATT and CDR2 SNEGSKA (reference sequence). With 0 bases removed from V and 4 bases from J, the gap between germline ends came to 17 bases. CDR3 length: 16 amino acids. The CDR3 DNA reads as TGCAGTGCTAGAGACCCGGGGAGGGGGTATGCAGATACGCAGTATTTT. Translated: CSARDPGRGYADTQYF.

The V gene is TRBV10-3, the J gene TRBJ1-1; the D is unclear. The CDR3 runs to 13 residues. Trimming pared 7 bases from V and 0 bases from J, leaving 9 bases between. Germline V lookup: CDR1 ENHRY, CDR2 SYGVKD. CDR3 residues: CAIMSGMNTEAFF. The CDR3 DNA is TGTGCCATCATGAGCGGCATGAACACTGAAGCTTTCTTT.

The chain recombines TRBV20-1 with TRBJ2-3, with 10 positions matching TRBD2. The trim removed 4 bases at V and 1 base at J, leaving 11 bases unmatched. CDR1 and CDR2 from the germline V gene are DFQATT and SNEGSKA (reference sequence). CDR3 length: 17 residues. This chain's CDR3 is CSAIFPGLAIRTDTQYF. CDR3 sequence (DNA): TGCAGTGCTATATTTCCGGGACTAGCGATCCGCACAGATACGCAGTATTTT.

In its sample, this clonotype was seen a few times. The J gene is TRBJ1-2, the V gene TRBV15; D not resolved. The germline V gene has CDR1 LNHNV and CDR2 YYDKDF (reference sequence). The CDR3 totals 15 residues. V gave up 0 bases and J gave up 4 bases, with 12 bases separating them. CDR3 in DNA: TGTGCCACCAGCAGAGATAACCGTGCAACCTATGGCTACACCTTC. It translates to CATSRDNRATYGYTF.

This sequence joins TRBV29-1 and TRBJ1-2; perhaps TRBD1 as D (5 bases). The CDR3 has 12 residues. V was trimmed by 4 bases and J by 8 bases, leaving 14 bases between them. Germline CDR1 SQVTM, CDR2 ANQGSEA. In DNA, the CDR3 is TGCAGCGTTGGAGGCAGGGTGGGGGGCTACACCTTC. Translating gives CSVGGRVGGYTF.

The chain is built from TRBV5-1 and TRBJ2-4; D gene uncertain. Germline V gene lookup returns CDR1 SGHRS and CDR2 YFSETQ. Trimming removed 0 bases from V and 0 bases from J, with 10 bases in between. The CDR3 length is 16 residues. The CDR3 DNA is TGCGCCAGCAGCTTGGGTGGTACCTTAGCCAAAAACATTCAGTACTTC. Its protein is CASSLGGTLAKNIQYF.